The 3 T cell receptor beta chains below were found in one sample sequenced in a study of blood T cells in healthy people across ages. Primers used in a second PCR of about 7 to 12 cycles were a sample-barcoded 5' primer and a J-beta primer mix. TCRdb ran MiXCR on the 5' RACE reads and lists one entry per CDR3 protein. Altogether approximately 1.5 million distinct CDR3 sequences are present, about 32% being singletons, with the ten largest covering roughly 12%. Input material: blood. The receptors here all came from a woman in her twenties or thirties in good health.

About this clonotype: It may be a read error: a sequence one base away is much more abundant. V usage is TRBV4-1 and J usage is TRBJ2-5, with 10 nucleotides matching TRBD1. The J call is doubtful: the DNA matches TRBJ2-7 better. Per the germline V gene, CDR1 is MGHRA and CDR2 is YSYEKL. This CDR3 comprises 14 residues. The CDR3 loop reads CASSPGQGDPEQYF. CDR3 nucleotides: TGCGCCAGCAGCCCAGGACAGGGGGACCCCGAGCAGTACTTC.

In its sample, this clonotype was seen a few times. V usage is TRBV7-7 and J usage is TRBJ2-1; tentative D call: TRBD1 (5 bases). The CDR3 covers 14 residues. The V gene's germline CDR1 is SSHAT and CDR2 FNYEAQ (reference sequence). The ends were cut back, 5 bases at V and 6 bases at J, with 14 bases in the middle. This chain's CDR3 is CASSPVGRANEQFF. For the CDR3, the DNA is TGTGCCAGCAGCCCGGTGGGCAGGGCCAATGAGCAGTTCTTC. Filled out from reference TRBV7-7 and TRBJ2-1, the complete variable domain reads GAGVSQSPRYKVTKRGQDVTLRCDPISSHATLYWYQQALGQGPEFLTYFNYEAQPDKSGLPSDRFSAERPEGSISTLTIQRTEQRDSAMYRCASSPVGRANEQFFGPGTRLTVL.

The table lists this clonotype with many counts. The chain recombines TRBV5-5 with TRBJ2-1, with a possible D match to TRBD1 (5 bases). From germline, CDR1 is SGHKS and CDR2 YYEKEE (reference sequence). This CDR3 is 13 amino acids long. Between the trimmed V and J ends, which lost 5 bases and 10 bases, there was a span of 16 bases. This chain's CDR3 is CASSTLVRQEQFF. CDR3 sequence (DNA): TGTGCCAGCAGTACTTTAGTCCGACAGGAGCAGTTCTTC.